The sequence of this TCR beta chain was determined in a study of blood T cell repertoires in COVID-19. Generated by immunoSEQ multiplex PCR, the TCRdb table keeps only in-frame clones and is missing some. The data hold 150,000 to 200,000 clones, with 88% observed a single time. Sequencing was done on a sample of peripheral blood. The source is a human donor in a cohort sampled during active COVID-19.

CDR3 region: CATSLEGQELRGQYF. CDR3 DNA sequence: TGTGCCACCTCCCTAGAGGGACAGGAGCTACGAGGGCAGTACTTC. V gene TRBV2 combines with J gene TRBJ2-7, with 8 bases identical to TRBD1. The CDR3 length is 15 residues. Trimming removed 10 bases from V and 9 bases from J; junction bases left unmatched: 20. Germline assignment: CDR1 SNHLY and CDR2 FYNNEI.